Presented here are 12 T cell receptor beta chains from one specimen sequenced in a study of blood T cell repertoires in COVID-19. The protocol was immunoSEQ multiplex PCR, while the TCRdb copy is restricted to in-frame clones and leaves out a portion. The sample shows 150,000 to 200,000 clones, approximately 91% of them seen only once. The sequencing input was peripheral blood. Receptor source: a man younger than 35 with COVID-19, enrolled during active disease.

The CDR3 reads CASSRHPEQQPQHF. As DNA, the CDR3 is TGCGCCAGCAGCCGACATCCCGAGCAACAGCCCCAGCATTTT. The rearrangement links TRBV4-1 to TRBJ1-5; D is uncertain. CDR3 size: 14 residues. Deletions cut 4 bases from V and 7 bases from J, with 14 bases between. The germline gives CDR1 MGHRA, CDR2 YSYEKL.

Only one count was recorded for this clone. The V and J genes are TRBV5-1 and TRBJ2-3, with D perhaps matching TRBD1 (7 bases). The CDR3 is made up of 15 amino acids. The ends were cut back, 3 bases at V and 2 bases at J, with 13 bases in the middle. Germline loops: CDR1 SGHRS, CDR2 YFSETQ. The CDR3 sequence is CASSWGDSITDTQYF. CDR3 bases: TGCGCCAGCAGCTGGGGGGACAGTATCACAGATACGCAGTATTTT.

The CDR3 sequence: CATSKEAGGPTEQYF. CDR3 nucleotide sequence: TGTGCCACCAGCAAAGAAGCGGGAGGCCCGACCGAGCAGTACTTC. V gene TRBV15 combines with J gene TRBJ2-7, with 9 bases lining up with TRBD2. Germline loops: CDR1 LNHNV, CDR2 YYDKDF (reference sequence). This CDR3 is 15 amino acids long. The V segment lost 4 bases and the J segment 6 bases; nucleotides outside the gene matches: 10. The whole variable domain, filled in from reference TRBV15 and TRBJ2-7, reads DAMVIQNPRYQVTQFGKPVTLSCSQTLNHNVMYWYQQKSSQAPKLLFHYYDKDFNNEADTPDNFQSRRPNTSFCFLDIRSPGLGDTAMYLCATSKEAGGPTEQYFGPGTRLTVT.

The chain joins TRBV5-6 to TRBJ2-3; D is possibly TRBD1 (5 bases). The CDR3 covers 17 residues. In germline, CDR1 is SGHDT, CDR2 YYEEEE. V was shortened by 0 bases and J by 0 bases, with 14 bases between the two germline ends. In DNA form, the CDR3 reads TGTGCCAGCAGCTTGGGTAGACAGTATGAAAGCACAGATACGCAGTATTTT. Encoded protein: CASSLGRQYESTDTQYF.

The V call is TRBV6-5, the J call TRBJ1-2, with no clear D. This CDR3 contains 13 residues. V was cut by 3 bases and J by 6 bases, with 11 bases left in between. CDR1 and CDR2 (germline): MNHEY, SVGAGI. The CDR3 sequence is CASSYKGADGYTF. For the CDR3, the DNA is TGTGCCAGCAGTTATAAGGGAGCGGATGGCTACACCTTC.

The rearrangement joins TRBV28 to TRBJ2-7; possibly TRBD2 for D (6 bases). The CDR3 is made up of 13 amino acids. From germline, CDR1 is MDHEN and CDR2 SYDVKM. V lost 5 bases to trimming and J lost 6 bases, with 14 bases between them. The CDR3 loop reads CASSTSGVREQYF. The CDR3 region has the DNA TGTGCCAGCAGTACCTCGGGAGTGCGCGAGCAGTACTTC.

The J gene is TRBJ1-6, the V gene TRBV6-5; no definite D call. V was pared by 1 base and J by 9 bases, with 7 bases between. Germline values: CDR1 MNHEY, CDR2 SVGAGI. The CDR3 is made up of 13 amino acids. The CDR3 DNA reads as TGTGCCAGCAGTTACTTCAGAGGTTCACCCCTCCACTTT. It specifies CASSYFRGSPLHF.

The chain uses TRBV30 and TRBJ2-2; 12 positions agree with TRBD1. The junction had 14 bases not matched to a gene; V was cut back by 5 bases and J by 1 base. There are 19 residues in the CDR3. Germline V gives CDR1 GTSNPN, CDR2 SVGIG (reference sequence). Here the CDR3 DNA reads TGTGCCTGGCCCGGGGGGACAGGGGGCTATCTTGTGAACACCGGGGAGCTGTTTTTT. This sequence encodes CAWPGGTGGYLVNTGELFF.

This clone occurred once. This chain links TRBV11-2 with TRBJ1-6; 12 bases are shared with TRBD1. The CDR3 contains 16 residues. The J segment lost 8 bases and the V segment lost 4 bases, leaving 6 bases of the junction unmatched. Germline V CDR1 and CDR2: SGHAT, FQNNGV. CDR3 coding DNA: TGTGCCAGCAGCTCCAGGGGACAGGGGGCGGATTCACCCCTCCACTTT. This sequence encodes CASSSRGQGADSPLHF. The whole variable domain, filled in from reference TRBV11-2 and TRBJ1-6, reads EAGVAQSPRYKIIEKRQSVAFWCNPISGHATLYWYQQILGQGPKLLIQFQNNGVVDDSQLPKDRFSAERLKGVDSTLKIQPAKLEDSAVYLCASSSRGQGADSPLHFGNGTRLTVT.

The chain recombines TRBV13 with TRBJ2-2, with 9 nucleotides matching TRBD1. The V gene's germline CDR1 is PRHDT and CDR2 FYEKMQ (reference sequence). V dropped 5 bases and J dropped 1; count of bases not matched to a gene: 5. CDR3 length: 16 amino acids. CDR3 protein: CASSPGTGLNTGELFF. Here the CDR3 DNA reads TGTGCCAGCAGCCCGGGGACAGGGTTGAACACCGGGGAGCTGTTTTTT.

This clone appeared a single time. The V and J genes are TRBV4-1 and TRBJ1-5, with 11 bases lining up with TRBD1. J was trimmed by 4 bases and V by 0 bases; bases with no gene match: 2. The germline V gene encodes CDR1 MGHRA and CDR2 YSYEKL. The CDR3 runs 16 residues. The CDR3 sequence is CASSQDGTGGNQPQHF. Here the CDR3 DNA reads TGCGCCAGCAGCCAAGATGGGACAGGGGGAAATCAGCCCCAGCATTTT.

The chain links TRBV28 to TRBJ2-7; D may be TRBD2 (5 bases). CDR1 MDHEN and CDR2 SYDVKM come from the germline V gene. V was pared by 2 bases and J by 10 bases, with 12 bases between. The CDR3 contains 12 residues. CDR3 bases: TGTGCCAGCAGTTTACGTACTAGAGAACAGTACTTC. This translates into CASSLRTREQYF.